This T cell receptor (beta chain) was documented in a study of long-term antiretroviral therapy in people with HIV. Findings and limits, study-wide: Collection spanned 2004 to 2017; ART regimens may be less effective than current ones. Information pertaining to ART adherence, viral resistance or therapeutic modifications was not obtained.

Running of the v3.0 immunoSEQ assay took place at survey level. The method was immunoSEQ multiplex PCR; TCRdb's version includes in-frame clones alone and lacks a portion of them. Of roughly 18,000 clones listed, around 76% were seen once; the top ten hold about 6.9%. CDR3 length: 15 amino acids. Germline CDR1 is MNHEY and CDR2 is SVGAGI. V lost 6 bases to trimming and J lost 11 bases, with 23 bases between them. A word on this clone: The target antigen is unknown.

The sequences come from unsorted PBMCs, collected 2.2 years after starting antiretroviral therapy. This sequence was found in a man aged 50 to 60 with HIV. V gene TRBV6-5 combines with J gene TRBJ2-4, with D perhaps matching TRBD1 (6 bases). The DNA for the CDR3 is TGTGCCAGCAGGATCAAACAAGAGGGTCAGGGGTTTCAGTACTTC. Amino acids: CASRIKQEGQGFQYF.